The 8 T cell receptor beta chains given below trace back to one sample, sequenced in a study of T cells in Graves' hyperthyroidism and ophthalmopathy. Amplified regions were TCR beta CDR3 sequences from RNA transcripts. TCR CDR3 underwent first-round RT-PCR with the HTBI primer set. TCRdb re-analysed the multiplex PCR reads in MiXCR, keeping a single row per CDR3 protein. This repertoire shows more than 650,000 distinct CDR3 sequences, about 14% found once; its top ten account for around 9.6%. The sample comprised blood. These TCRs come from a woman aged 18 to 35 with Graves' hyperthyroidism.

As DNA, the CDR3 is TGTGCCATCAGTGGGTCCAGGGACGAGCAGTACTTC. Translation gives CAISGSRDEQYF. The gene calls are TRBV10-3 and TRBJ2-7, with D perhaps matching TRBD1 (5 bases). Germline CDR1 reads ENHRY; CDR2 reads SYGVKD. Trimming cost V 4 bases and J 5 bases, with 9 bases left between them. There are 12 residues in the CDR3.

The chain carries TRBV7-2 and TRBJ2-5; TRBD2 matches 8 bases. The CDR3 is 16 residues long. The trim removed 0 bases at V and 1 base at J, leaving 4 bases unmatched. CDR1 SGHTA and CDR2 FQGNSA come from the germline V gene. As DNA, the CDR3 is TGTGCCAGCAGCTTAGCGTTAGCGGGGCCCCAAGAGACCCAGTACTTC. Its translation is CASSLALAGPQETQYF.

This clonotype was recorded a few times. The chain joins TRBV3-1 to TRBJ2-1; TRBD2 aligns across 8 bases. CDR3 length equals 17 residues. Germline CDR1 reads LGHDT; CDR2 reads YNNKEL (reference sequence). J gave up 6 bases and V 0 bases, and 10 bases lay outside the gene matches. CDR3 region: CASSQDPTGGPVNEQFF. For the CDR3, the DNA is TGTGCCAGCAGCCAAGACCCAACGGGAGGGCCGGTCAATGAGCAGTTCTTC.

This clonotype was counted many times. CDR3 sequence: CASSFPGLAGPSSYNEQFF. The CDR3 DNA reads TGTGCCAGCAGCTTCCCGGGACTAGCGGGGCCTAGCTCCTACAATGAGCAGTTCTTC. The V and J genes are TRBV9 and TRBJ2-1; 13 nucleotides match TRBD2. The CDR3 runs to 19 residues. The ends lost 4 bases at V and 0 bases at J; junction bases unmatched: 10. The germline gives CDR1 SGDLS, CDR2 YYNGEE.

The V call is TRBV6-1, the J call TRBJ2-2, with D perhaps matching TRBD1 (6 bases). The CDR3 is made up of 15 amino acids. V was clipped by 0 bases and J by 9 bases, with 14 bases between them. The germline CDR1 and CDR2 sequences are MNHNS and SASEGT. The CDR3 sequence is CASSEAGSGVRELFF. The CDR3 DNA is TGTGCCAGCAGTGAAGCGGGGTCAGGGGTTCGGGAGCTGTTTTTT.

The chain couples TRBV18 to TRBJ1-1; tentative D call: TRBD1 (5 bases). Germline V gene sequence: CDR1 KGHSH, CDR2 LQKENI. The V end lost 1 base, the J end lost 2 bases, and 11 bases lay between the germline ends. This CDR3 has 15 residues. CDR3 in DNA: TGTGCCAGCTCACCACTCGCTAGGGGCAACACTGAAGCTTTCTTT. This sequence encodes CASSPLARGNTEAFF.

The rearrangement uses TRBV10-3 and TRBJ2-1; D remains ambiguous. The CDR3 is 13 residues long. In germline, CDR1 is ENHRY, CDR2 SYGVKD. Trimming left V 2 bases short and J 6 bases short, with 8 bases between. CDR3 DNA: TGTGCCATCAGTGAGGGCACAACCAATGAGCAGTTCTTC. As protein: CAISEGTTNEQFF.

This clonotype was seen repeatedly, ten times or more. This chain's CDR3 is CASSVSVRQPQHF. The CDR3 DNA follows: TGTGCCAGCAGTGTCTCCGTTCGTCAGCCCCAGCATTTT. V gene TRBV2 combines with J gene TRBJ1-5, with D unclear. Trimming took 4 bases from V and 6 from J, leaving 10 bases between them. Germline CDR1 reads SNHLY; CDR2 reads FYNNEI. This CDR3 comprises 13 residues.